These 18 T cell receptor beta chains were sequenced from one sample in a study of cytomegalovirus exposure and HLA in healthy donors. This PCR relied on a set of 60 Vbeta primers and 13 Jbeta primers. Clones were read by immunoSEQ multiplex PCR, and TCRdb kept only the in-frame ones, dropping some. This table has around 130,000 clones, around 75% appearing once. Sample: PBMCs. The receptor source for this set is a man aged 25-45 years in good health and CMV-seronegative.

The chain employs TRBV6-1 and TRBJ1-4, with no clear D. The germline gives CDR1 MNHNS, CDR2 SASEGT. The CDR3 loop spans 14 amino acids. The ends were cut back, 7 bases at V and 0 bases at J, with 9 bases in the middle. DNA for the CDR3: TGTGCCAGCAATCCGGGGACAACTAATGAAAAACTGTTTTTT. It is translated as CASNPGTTNEKLFF.

The CDR3: CASTPGAGGETQYF. In DNA, the CDR3 is TGTGCCTCCACCCCCGGAGCAGGGGGAGAGACCCAGTACTTC. The chain joins TRBV30 to TRBJ2-5; 7 bases match TRBD1. Losses at the gene ends were 7 bases for V and 4 bases for J; bases not matched to a gene: 12. The CDR3 has 14 residues. Germline V gene lookup returns CDR1 GTSNPN and CDR2 SVGIG (reference sequence).

V usage is TRBV2 and J usage is TRBJ1-1, with a possible D match to TRBD1 (5 bases). The CDR3 is 13 residues long. Per the germline V gene, CDR1 is SNHLY and CDR2 is FYNNEI. Trimming took off 7 bases at V and 3 bases at J, with 12 bases between the two ends. Here the CDR3 DNA reads TGTGCCAGCACTGGGGCGGGGTACACTGAAGCTTTCTTT. This translates into CASTGAGYTEAFF.

Turning to this clone: Other DNA sequences of this sample code for an identical CDR3. The chain has TRBV5-1 and TRBJ1-1; D gene uncertain. Looked up from germline, CDR1 is SGHRS and CDR2 is YFSETQ. V lost 4 bases and J lost 2, with 3 bases in between. The CDR3 runs 11 residues. CDR3 nucleotides: TGCGCCAGCAGCACTAACACTGAAGCTTTCTTT. Residues: CASSTNTEAFF.

The chain recombines TRBV13 with TRBJ2-2; TRBD1 is a possible D gene (6 bases). Germline CDR1 PRHDT, CDR2 FYEKMQ (reference sequence). Trimming removed 4 bases at V and 6 bases at J, with 27 bases between. The CDR3 length is 19 residues. The CDR3 loop is CASSSRSTGLMFTAGELFF. The CDR3 bases are TGTGCCAGCAGCTCGCGTAGTACAGGGTTAATGTTTACGGCCGGGGAGCTGTTTTTT.

The V gene is TRBV9, the J gene TRBJ1-6; 10 positions match TRBD1. The V gene's germline CDR1 is SGDLS and CDR2 YYNGEE. J lost 0 bases, V lost 5 bases, and 5 bases had no gene match. The CDR3 length is 17 residues. In nucleotides, the CDR3 is TGTGCCAGCAGTGCGGGACAGGGGTACTCCTATAATTCACCCCTCCACTTT. Protein: CASSAGQGYSYNSPLHF.

This sequence joins TRBV30 and TRBJ1-3; a weak D match, TRBD1 (5 bases). Trimming took 2 bases from V and 3 from J, leaving 11 bases between them. The germline V gene has CDR1 GTSNPN and CDR2 SVGIG (reference sequence). The CDR3 consists of 14 residues. The CDR3 loop is CAWSKGANGNTIYF. The CDR3 DNA reads TGTGCCTGGAGTAAAGGGGCAAATGGAAACACCATATATTTT.

The table lists this clone with a few counts. This chain joins TRBV5-8 and TRBJ2-7; D perhaps matches TRBD1 (6 bases). The CDR3 runs 11 residues. Trimming pared 7 bases from V and 3 bases from J, leaving 8 bases between. Looked up from germline, CDR1 is SGHTS and CDR2 is YDEGEE. The CDR3 DNA reads as TGTGCCAGCCAGACAGGCTACGAGCAGTACTTC. Translated: CASQTGYEQYF.

The rearrangement uses TRBV9 and TRBJ2-2, with D unresolved. Trimming took 0 bases from V and 1 from J, leaving 10 bases between them. The CDR3 is made up of 16 amino acids. Germline V gives CDR1 SGDLS, CDR2 YYNGEE. The CDR3 spells CASSVVIAGNTGELFF. The CDR3 bases are TGTGCCAGCAGCGTAGTTATAGCCGGGAACACCGGGGAGCTGTTTTTT.

The J gene is TRBJ2-1, the V gene TRBV6-5; D is unclear. Germline CDR1 is MNHEY and CDR2 is SVGAGI. V dropped 6 bases and J dropped 7 bases, with 7 bases sitting between them. The CDR3 loop spans 11 amino acids. CDR3 nucleotide sequence: TGTGCCAGCAGGTATCTAAATGAGCAGTTCTTC. It encodes CASRYLNEQFF.

This clone turned up a few times. The chain is built from TRBV18 and TRBJ2-5, with D perhaps matching TRBD2 (6 bases). The V end lost 6 bases, the J end lost 3 bases, and 14 bases lay between the germline ends. The CDR3 loop spans 14 amino acids. Germline-derived CDR1 and CDR2 are KGHSH and LQKENI. The DNA of the CDR3 is TGTGCCAGCTCCTTTGATGGCGGGAAAGAGACCCAGTACTTC. It yields the protein CASSFDGGKETQYF.

The chain uses TRBV5-6 and TRBJ1-2, with 9 bases lining up with TRBD1. This CDR3 has 16 residues. The V and J ends lost 5 bases and 6 bases, in that order; junction bases with no gene match: 14. Germline assignment: CDR1 SGHDT and CDR2 YYEEEE. The CDR3 DNA reads as TGTGCCAGCAGACGGACAGGGGCCGGCGTAAGTGATGGCTACACCTTC. Translation: CASRRTGAGVSDGYTF.

The chain is built from TRBV27 and TRBJ2-7; possible D gene TRBD2, 5 bases. This CDR3 comprises 14 residues. Trimming removed 6 bases from V and 1 base from J, with 13 bases in between. Germline V gives CDR1 MNHEY, CDR2 SMNVEV (reference sequence). Here the CDR3 reads CASSPTSMSYEQYF. DNA for the CDR3: TGTGCCAGCAGCCCAACTAGTATGTCCTACGAGCAGTACTTC.

The genes are TRBV18 and TRBJ1-4; 7 nucleotides agree with TRBD1. This CDR3 region has 11 residues. V lost 5 bases and J lost 14; bases outside the gene matches: 5. CDR1 and CDR2 from the germline V gene are KGHSH and LQKENI. The CDR3 DNA sequence: TGTGCCAGCTCATCAGGGACAGCTCTGTTTTTT. This translates into CASSSGTALFF.

The chain combines TRBV11-2 with TRBJ1-2; D remains ambiguous. CDR3 length: 13 residues. Germline V CDR1 and CDR2: SGHAT, FQNNGV. Trimming cost V 0 bases and J 8 bases, with 10 bases left between them. CDR3 DNA sequence: TGTGCCAGCAGCTTAGATCTAATCATAGGCTACACCTTC. Translated, it gives CASSLDLIIGYTF.

This chain joins TRBV10-3 and TRBJ1-5; TRBD1 aligns across 8 bases. Germline lookup yields CDR1 ENHRY and CDR2 SYGVKD. This CDR3 spans 13 amino acids. Germline trimming cut 9 bases from V and 5 bases from J; bases unmatched to any gene: 6. CDR3: CAIGQGGDQPQHF. CDR3 DNA sequence: TGTGCCATAGGACAGGGAGGAGATCAGCCCCAGCATTTT.

V gene TRBV7-3 combines with J gene TRBJ2-1; a weak D match, TRBD1 (6 bases). V was cut by 5 bases and J by 5 bases, with 10 bases left in between. The V gene's germline CDR1 is SGHTA and CDR2 FQGTGA. The CDR3 is made up of 13 amino acids. Here the CDR3 reads CASSLHRDNEQFF. In DNA, the CDR3 is TGTGCCAGCAGCCTTCACAGGGACAATGAGCAGTTCTTC.

This rearrangement joins TRBV30 to TRBJ2-5; D remains unclear. There are 11 residues in the CDR3. V was shortened by 3 bases and J by 5 bases, with 7 bases between the two germline ends. Germline assignment: CDR1 GTSNPN and CDR2 SVGIG (reference sequence). The CDR3 is CAWREEETQYF. In nucleotides, the CDR3 is TGTGCCTGGAGAGAAGAGGAGACCCAGTACTTC. Filled out from reference TRBV30 and TRBJ2-5, the complete variable domain reads SQTIHQWPATLVQPVGSPLSLECTVEGTSNPNLYWYRQAAGRGLQLLFYSVGIGQISSEVPQNLSASRPQDRQFILSSKKLLLSDSGFYLCAWREEETQYFGPGTRLLVL.